One and the same sample provided the 14 T cell receptor beta chains below, sequenced in a study of cytomegalovirus exposure and HLA in healthy donors. Both 60 Vbeta primers and 13 Jbeta primers went into the PCR. Clones were sequenced by immunoSEQ multiplex PCR, and TCRdb holds only the in-frame ones, with some missing. The data show 150,000 or so clones, with around four fifths seen just once and roughly 1.5% held by the top ten. Input material: PBMCs. All receptors come from a woman in her 30s in good health and CMV-seronegative.

This clone was observed once. This chain connects TRBV13 to TRBJ2-1; 10 bases map to TRBD2. CDR1 and CDR2 from the germline V gene are PRHDT and FYEKMQ (reference sequence). V shed 0 bases, J shed 8 bases, and the junction held 7 bases outside the gene matches. The CDR3 is made up of 16 amino acids. The CDR3 region is CASSLGAGGTFDEQFF. The CDR3 DNA follows: TGTGCCAGCAGCTTAGGAGCGGGGGGGACCTTCGATGAGCAGTTCTTC.

The chain carries TRBV2 and TRBJ2-3, with D perhaps TRBD2 (6 bases). Between the trimmed V and J ends, which lost 1 base and 9 bases, there was a span of 11 bases. The germline V gene has CDR1 SNHLY and CDR2 FYNNEI. The CDR3 length is 13 residues. The CDR3 loop is CASSEGTTWTQYF. Here the CDR3 DNA reads TGTGCCAGCAGTGAAGGGACTACGTGGACGCAGTATTTT.

The V and J genes are TRBV5-6 and TRBJ2-5, with TRBD1 matching 9 bases. Germline V gives CDR1 SGHDT, CDR2 YYEEEE. The CDR3 consists of 14 residues. With V trimmed by 5 bases and J by 4 bases, 6 bases remained unmatched. CDR3 sequence: CASRDRGGGETQYF. The CDR3 coding sequence is TGTGCCAGCAGAGACAGGGGGGGAGGAGAGACCCAGTACTTC.

The sample holds one count of this clone. The V gene is TRBV9, the J gene TRBJ2-3; the D gene is possibly TRBD2 (6 bases). Germline CDR1 is SGDLS and CDR2 is YYNGEE. This CDR3 comprises 14 residues. Between the trimmed V and J ends, which lost 4 bases and 2 bases, there was a span of 11 bases. CDR3 amino acids: CASSPRTNTDTQYF. The CDR3 region has the DNA TGTGCCAGCAGCCCACGGACTAACACAGATACGCAGTATTTT.

This clone has a single count. This chain uses TRBV5-4 with TRBJ1-1; 8 bases fit TRBD1. This CDR3 has 12 amino acids. The germline V gene encodes CDR1 SGHNT and CDR2 YYREEE (reference sequence). V dropped 2 bases and J dropped 9; count of bases not matched to a gene: 3. The CDR3 protein is CASSFGQGKAFF. For the CDR3, the DNA is TGTGCCAGCAGCTTCGGACAGGGAAAAGCTTTCTTT.

The sample holds a few counts of this clone. This chain connects TRBV5-5 to TRBJ2-7; 8 nucleotides match TRBD2. Germline V gene lookup returns CDR1 SGHKS and CDR2 YYEKEE (reference sequence). This CDR3 has 12 amino acids. Trimming removed 6 bases from V and 6 bases from J; junction bases left unmatched: 5. The CDR3, as DNA: TGTGCCAGCACCACGGGAGGGATCGAGCAGTACTTC. Its translation is CASTTGGIEQYF.

This chain joins TRBV10-1 and TRBJ1-1; TRBD1 matches at 8 bases. The length of the CDR3 is 13 residues. Germline V lookup: CDR1 WNHNN, CDR2 SYGVQD (reference sequence). Trimming cost V 6 bases and J 4 bases; bases outside gene matches: 4. The CDR3 region has the DNA TGCGCCAGCAGGAAGGACAGGGCCACTGAAGCTTTCTTT. It is translated as CASRKDRATEAFF.

The chain combines TRBV5-1 with TRBJ1-1, with D perhaps matching TRBD1 (6 bases). V shed 6 bases and J shed 7 bases, with 22 bases lying between them. The CDR3 has 15 residues. Per the germline V gene, CDR1 is SGHRS and CDR2 is YFSETQ. CDR3 DNA sequence: TGCGCCAGCAAAAGAGGGGGGGGCGAGGGAGGTGAAGCTTTCTTT. This encodes CASKRGGGEGGEAFF.

V gene TRBV9 combines with J gene TRBJ1-2; D is ambiguous. V lost 3 bases and J lost 2, with 5 bases in between. Per the germline V gene, CDR1 is SGDLS and CDR2 is YYNGEE. The CDR3 has 12 residues. CDR3 protein: CASSGANYGYTF. CDR3 nucleotides: TGTGCCAGCAGCGGGGCCAACTATGGCTACACCTTC.

This sequence joins TRBV5-8 and TRBJ1-2; D call uncertain. This CDR3 region has 15 residues. Between the trimmed V and J ends, which lost 4 bases and 3 bases, there was a span of 16 bases. The V gene's germline CDR1 is SGHTS and CDR2 YDEGEE. The CDR3 DNA follows: TGTGCCAGCAGCGTACATGAACAGTCTCACTATGGCTACACCTTC. This encodes CASSVHEQSHYGYTF.

The chain joins TRBV5-6 to TRBJ1-2; TRBD1 matches at 8 bases. V lost 3 bases to trimming and J lost 5 bases; unmatched junction nucleotides: 6. The CDR3 runs to 14 residues. Germline V gene sequence: CDR1 SGHDT, CDR2 YYEEEE. The CDR3 coding sequence is TGTGCCAGCAGCTCGGGACAGGAGCGTTATGGCTACACCTTC. Amino acids: CASSSGQERYGYTF.

The chain links TRBV9 to TRBJ2-5; 11 bases line up with TRBD1. Germline CDR1 and CDR2: SGDLS and YYNGEE. This CDR3 spans 14 amino acids. The V gene end was trimmed by 4 bases and the J gene end by 5 bases; junction bases not matched to a gene: 4. The CDR3 bases are TGTGCCAGCAGCTCGGGACAGGGGGGGGAGACCCAGTACTTC. Amino acids: CASSSGQGGETQYF.

The chain joins TRBV28 to TRBJ2-5; 11 nucleotides align to TRBD2. CDR1 and CDR2 from the germline V gene are MDHEN and SYDVKM. The CDR3 spans 18 residues. V trimming: 4 bases; J trimming: 4 bases; junction bases outside the gene matches: 14. The DNA for the CDR3 is TGTGCCAGCAGTTCCTCGGCGCTAGCGGGGGGAGGGAGAGAGACCCAGTACTTC. Amino acids: CASSSSALAGGGRETQYF.

This clone was counted once. This chain connects TRBV11-2 to TRBJ1-6, with 12 bases identical to TRBD1. The germline gives CDR1 SGHAT, CDR2 FQNNGV. Trimming cost V 6 bases and J 10 bases; bases outside gene matches: 10. This CDR3 is built from 16 residues. In nucleotides, the CDR3 is TGTGCCAGCAGGACGCCGGGACAGGGGGCGAAGTCACCCCTCCACTTT. Protein: CASRTPGQGAKSPLHF.